The present entry profiles one T cell receptor beta chain with its context. TCRdb re-analysed the 5' RACE reads in MiXCR, keeping a single row per CDR3 protein. The data show about 54,000 distinct CDR3 sequences, roughly 8% seen once. The sample originates from a study of early T cells in non-severe SARS-CoV-2 infection. The CDR3 contains 14 residues. The germline V gene encodes CDR1 LGHNA and CDR2 YNFKEQ. V lost 0 bases to trimming and J lost 6 bases, with 12 bases between them. The starting material was whole blood, obtained at baseline. V and J are TRBV4-2 and TRBJ2-7; perhaps TRBD2 as D (5 bases). This clonotype was obtained from an adult who was a healthcare worker with PCR-confirmed SARS-CoV-2 infection or an uninfected control (not recorded which). The CDR3 reads CASSQEGVNSEQYF. In nucleotides, the CDR3 is TGTGCCAGCAGCCAAGAGGGAGTAAACAGCGAGCAGTACTTC.